This T cell receptor beta chain was sequenced in a study of blood T cell repertoires in COVID-19. Study at large: Sources were T cells, B-cell-depleted T cells, or PBMCs; the material itself was cDNA or gDNA.

Using immunoSEQ multiplex PCR, the repertoire was profiled, and TCRdb retains in-frame clones only, with some absent. Here the sample spans approximately 140,000 clones, 80% to 90% being singletons. The CDR3 has 15 amino acids. Between the trimmed V and J ends, which lost 3 bases and 0 bases, there was a span of 9 bases. In germline, CDR1 is KGHSH, CDR2 LQKENI. The chain joins TRBV18 to TRBJ1-3; D is perhaps TRBD1 (6 bases). The TCR sequence derives from a woman aged 55-69 years with acute or convalescent COVID-19. The specimen sequenced was peripheral blood. In DNA form, the CDR3 reads TGTGCCAGCTCACCCGAACAGGGCTCTGGAAACACCATATATTTT. Its protein is CASSPEQGSGNTIYF.